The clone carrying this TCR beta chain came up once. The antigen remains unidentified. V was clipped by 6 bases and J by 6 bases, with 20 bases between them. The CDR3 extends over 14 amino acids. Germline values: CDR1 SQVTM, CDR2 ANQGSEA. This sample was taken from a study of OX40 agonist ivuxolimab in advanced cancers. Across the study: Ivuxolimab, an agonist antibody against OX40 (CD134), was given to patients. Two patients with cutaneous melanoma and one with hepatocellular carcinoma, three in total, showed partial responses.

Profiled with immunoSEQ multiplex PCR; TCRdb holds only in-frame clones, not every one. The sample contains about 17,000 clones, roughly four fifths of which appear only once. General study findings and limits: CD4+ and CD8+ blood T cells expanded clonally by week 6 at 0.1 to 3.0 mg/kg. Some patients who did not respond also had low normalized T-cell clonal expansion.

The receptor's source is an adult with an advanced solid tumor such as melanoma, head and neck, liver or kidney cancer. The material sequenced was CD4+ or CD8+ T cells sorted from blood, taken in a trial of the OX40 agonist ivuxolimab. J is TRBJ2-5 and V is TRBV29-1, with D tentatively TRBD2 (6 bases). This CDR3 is CSVHPAEGWKTQYF. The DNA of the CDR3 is TGCAGCGTACACCCTGCGGAGGGATGGAAGACCCAGTACTTC. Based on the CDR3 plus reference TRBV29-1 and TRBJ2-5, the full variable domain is SAVISQKPSRDICQRGTSLTIQCQVDSQVTMMFWYRQQPGQSLTLIATANQGSEATYESGFVIDKFPISRPNLTFSTLTVSNMSPEDSSIYLCSVHPAEGWKTQYFGPGTRLLVL.